This note documents a single TCR beta chain sequence. The antigen remains unidentified. The sample comes from a study of T cells after yellow fever vaccination. The wider study: SMART-Seq v4 Ultra Low Input served to prepare low-cell-number fractions.

As TCR cDNA was made by 5'RACE template switching, a universal primer site and UMIs were added. TCRdb re-called the 5' RACE reads with MiXCR, one entry per CDR3 protein. The profile shows more than 250,000 distinct CDR3 sequences, about 6.9% of them singletons. Study-level findings and limits: Some clonotypes were seen in both the CD4 and the CD8 compartments. These made up a small share and likely arose from convergent recombination. Most primary-vaccination clones reappeared after the booster (approximately 97% CD4, 85% to 90% CD8).

V dropped 5 bases and J dropped 3 bases, with 14 bases sitting between them. CDR3 length: 14 residues. CDR1 is LNHNV, CDR2 YYDKDF, per germline (reference sequence). This material consisted of PBMCs, taken about 49 days after the first yellow fever vaccination. The V gene is TRBV15, the J gene TRBJ2-7, with D perhaps TRBD1 (6 bases). The clonotype comes from a man aged 18 to 30 who received the YFV17D yellow fever vaccine. CDR3 DNA sequence: TGTGCCACCAGCCAGGACAGAGGGGGCTACGAGCAGTACTTC. Its protein product is CATSQDRGGYEQYF.